The 17 T cell receptor beta chains reported below all come from one sample, sequenced in a study of OX40 agonist ivuxolimab in advanced cancers. The table came from immunoSEQ multiplex PCR; TCRdb's copy has only in-frame clones and leaves some out. The sample records roughly 62,000 clones, about 85% being singletons. The sequencing used CD4+ or CD8+ T cells sorted from blood, collected in a trial of the OX40 agonist ivuxolimab. These receptors were taken from an adult with an advanced solid tumor such as melanoma, head and neck, liver or kidney cancer.

This clone was counted only a few times. The V and J genes are TRBV2 and TRBJ2-5; 7 bases are a match to TRBD1. With V trimmed by 3 bases and J by 5 bases, 9 bases remained unmatched. The CDR3 loop spans 15 amino acids. Germline V gene sequence: CDR1 SNHLY, CDR2 FYNNEI. CDR3 DNA sequence: TGTGCCAGCAGTGATCCCGGTGGCAGGGGGGAGACCCAGTACTTC. Translating gives CASSDPGGRGETQYF.

The rearrangement joins TRBV19 to TRBJ1-5, with 11 bases that match TRBD1. Germline V gives CDR1 LNHDA, CDR2 SQIVND (reference sequence). V lost 4 bases, J lost 6 bases, and 14 bases stayed unmatched. The CDR3 contains 18 residues. This CDR3 is CASSTERPGQGVGQPQHF. CDR3 DNA sequence: TGTGCCAGTAGTACCGAACGACCGGGACAGGGGGTAGGTCAGCCCCAGCATTTT.

The genes are TRBV28 and TRBJ2-2; the D is unclear. The V gene's germline CDR1 is MDHEN and CDR2 SYDVKM. Trimming left V 2 bases short and J 7 bases short, with 17 bases between. This CDR3 has 16 residues. The CDR3 loop is CASSLRELPGGGELFF. The DNA for the CDR3 is TGTGCCAGCAGTTTAAGAGAATTACCGGGTGGCGGGGAGCTGTTTTTT.

This chain connects TRBV19 to TRBJ2-3, with D hard to call. From germline, CDR1 is LNHDA and CDR2 SQIVND (reference sequence). This CDR3 contains 17 residues. V lost 6 bases to trimming and J lost 0 bases, with 19 bases between them. This chain's CDR3 is CASRGPLDGLSTDTQYF. The CDR3 nucleotides are TGTGCCAGTAGAGGCCCCTTAGACGGGTTAAGCACAGATACGCAGTATTTT.

This clone was seen once. The chain combines TRBV11-3 with TRBJ1-1, with no clear D. The CDR3 contains 13 residues. Looked up from germline, CDR1 is SGHNT and CDR2 is YENEEA. Trimming left V 2 bases short and J 0 bases short, with 4 bases between. CDR3: CASSLQMNTEAFF. In DNA form, the CDR3 reads TGTGCCAGCAGCTTACAGATGAACACTGAAGCTTTCTTT.

The chain has TRBV11-3 and TRBJ2-1; 11 positions agree with TRBD2. Germline V gene sequence: CDR1 SGHNT, CDR2 YENEEA. The CDR3 length is 19 residues. The junction had 16 bases not matched to a gene; V was cut back by 4 bases and J by 5 bases. The CDR3 DNA is TGTGCCAGCAGCTCCGCCTTTGGTAGCGGGAGGGCATTGAACAATGAGCAGTTCTTC. The encoded protein is CASSSAFGSGRALNNEQFF.

The CDR3 DNA follows: TGTGCCAGCAGCTCCCACGGGAAGGGACTATACGAGCAGTACTTC. As protein: CASSSHGKGLYEQYF. The chain joins TRBV2 to TRBJ2-7, with 7 positions matching TRBD2. The germline V gene encodes CDR1 SNHLY and CDR2 FYNNEI. The J segment lost 4 bases and the V segment lost 6 bases, leaving 12 bases of the junction unmatched. The CDR3 consists of 15 residues.

V gene TRBV19 combines with J gene TRBJ2-7; D assignment may be TRBD1 or TRBD2 (5 bases each). The V gene lost 1 base and the J gene lost 6 bases, with 22 bases spanning the gap. Germline assignment: CDR1 LNHDA and CDR2 SQIVND (reference sequence). This CDR3 has 17 amino acids. The CDR3 coding sequence is TGTGCCAGTAGTATAGCAGGGTGGGGGATCTCCGGGATCGAGCAGTACTTC. Translation gives CASSIAGWGISGIEQYF.

CDR3 protein: CAARASPNYGYTF. CDR3 in DNA: TGTGCCGCCAGGGCATCTCCTAACTATGGCTACACCTTC. V is TRBV28 and J is TRBJ1-2; weak D call: TRBD1 (5 bases). Germline V gene lookup returns CDR1 MDHEN and CDR2 SYDVKM. Trimming removed 11 bases from V and 0 bases from J, with 13 bases in between. The CDR3 runs to 13 residues.

The chain links TRBV5-4 to TRBJ1-1; D is perhaps TRBD1 (5 bases). Germline CDR1 reads SGHNT; CDR2 reads YYREEE (reference sequence). This CDR3 has 16 residues. The ends were cut back, 5 bases at V and 5 bases at J, with 22 bases in the middle. The CDR3 sequence is CASRPAGVGARTEAFF. As DNA, the CDR3 is TGTGCCAGCAGACCCGCGGGGGTTGGGGCGCGGACTGAAGCTTTCTTT.

This clone has just one count. The rearrangement uses TRBV5-4 and TRBJ1-6, with D possibly being TRBD1 (6 bases). The V end was cut by 3 bases, the J end by 9 bases, with 13 bases between. The CDR3 runs to 14 residues. Germline assignment: CDR1 SGHNT and CDR2 YYREEE (reference sequence). CDR3 region: CASSYWGGGSPLHF. CDR3 coding DNA: TGTGCCAGCAGCTATTGGGGGGGCGGTTCACCCCTCCACTTT.

CDR3 DNA: TGTGCCAGCAGCGTAGGAGGTGGAGATACGCAGTATTTT. It yields the protein CASSVGGGDTQYF. This rearrangement joins TRBV9 to TRBJ2-3; D uncertain. The CDR3 is 13 residues long. Between the trimmed V and J ends, which lost 0 bases and 5 bases, there was a span of 7 bases. Germline CDR1 is SGDLS and CDR2 is YYNGEE. Together with reference TRBV9 and TRBJ2-3, the CDR3 gives the full variable domain: DSGVTQTPKHLITATGQRVTLRCSPRSGDLSVYWYQQSLDQGLQFLIQYYNGEERAKGNILERFSAQQFPDLHSELNLSSLELGDSALYFCASSVGGGDTQYFGPGTRLTVL.

The V and J genes are TRBV27 and TRBJ2-7; TRBD2 matches at 7 bases. Unmatched junction bases numbered 5, after V lost 3 bases and J lost 3 bases. Germline V gene data show CDR1 as MNHEY and CDR2 as SMNVEV (reference sequence). The CDR3 is 14 amino acids. CDR3 DNA sequence: TGTGCCAGCAGTTTTGGCGGGAGTAGCTACGAGCAGTACTTC. This gives the protein CASSFGGSSYEQYF.

This chain joins TRBV19 and TRBJ2-7; 9 nucleotides align to TRBD1. The CDR3 sequence is 14 residues long. Unmatched junction bases numbered 7, after V lost 4 bases and J lost 6 bases. Germline CDR1 is LNHDA and CDR2 is SQIVND (reference sequence). The CDR3 sequence: CASSKGQGPSEQYF. CDR3 coding DNA: TGTGCCAGTAGTAAAGGACAGGGGCCGTCCGAGCAGTACTTC.

This chain links TRBV2 with TRBJ2-2, with D hard to call. Trimming removed 6 bases from V and 6 bases from J, with 5 bases in between. This CDR3 has 11 residues. The germline V gene has CDR1 SNHLY and CDR2 FYNNEI. The CDR3 is CASSNSGELFF. CDR3 sequence (DNA): TGTGCCAGCAGCAATTCCGGGGAGCTGTTTTTT. Together with reference TRBV2 and TRBJ2-2, the CDR3 gives the full variable domain: EPEVTQTPSHQVTQMGQEVILRCVPISNHLYFYWYRQILGQKVEFLVSFYNNEISEKSEIFDDQFSVERPDGSNFTLKIRSTKLEDSAMYFCASSNSGELFFGEGSRLTVL.

The J gene is TRBJ2-2, the V gene TRBV11-2; D is unclear. CDR1 is SGHAT, CDR2 FQNNGV, per germline. This CDR3 comprises 13 residues. The V gene lost 0 bases and the J gene lost 6 bases, with 5 bases spanning the gap. CDR3 residues: CASSLDSSGELFF. The CDR3 DNA reads as TGTGCCAGCAGCTTAGATAGCTCCGGGGAGCTGTTTTTT.

The V call is TRBV2, the J call TRBJ2-5, with 10 bases fitting TRBD1. The V gene end was trimmed by 5 bases and the J gene end by 4 bases; junction bases not matched to a gene: 4. The CDR3 has 14 residues. CDR1 SNHLY and CDR2 FYNNEI come from the germline V gene. CDR3 amino acids: CASSPGTGAETQYF. CDR3 in DNA: TGTGCCAGCAGTCCCGGGACAGGGGCAGAGACCCAGTACTTC. Supplemented by reference TRBV2 and TRBJ2-5, the full variable domain reads EPEVTQTPSHQVTQMGQEVILRCVPISNHLYFYWYRQILGQKVEFLVSFYNNEISEKSEIFDDQFSVERPDGSNFTLKIRSTKLEDSAMYFCASSPGTGAETQYFGPGTRLLVL.